These 25 T cell receptor beta chains were all obtained from the same sample, sequenced in a study of post-analysis software for immune sequencing data (dated by TCRdb to the mid-2010s). What the authors observed across the whole study: Four or five TRBV segments, including TRBV5-6, TRBV5-1 and TRBV20-1, were significantly more frequent in patients than controls.

These receptors are not linked to any known antigen. The library came from PCR. TCRdb records Illumina HiSeq 2500 as the sequencer. To reduce PCR and sequencing biases, unique molecular identifiers were built into the TCR beta cDNA libraries. The raw public data were reprocessed by TCRdb itself: fastp quality trimming at Q25, MiXCR clonotype calling, in-frame beta chains only. A single entry per CDR3 protein holds the most common genes and DNA from its merged rows. This sample gives approximately 690,000 distinct CDR3 sequences in total; 55% to 60% of them show up just once. 11% of the sample goes to the ten largest clones. Material for sequencing was blood. The receptors were gathered from a girl aged 2 to 10 with multiple sclerosis.

The chain has TRBV5-1 and TRBJ2-3, with 7 bases that match TRBD1. The CDR3 extends over 14 amino acids. Germline loops: CDR1 SGHRS, CDR2 YFSETQ. V lost 2 bases, J lost 4 bases, and 4 bases stayed unmatched. The CDR3, as DNA: TGCGCCAGCAGCTTCGGACAGGCGGCAGATACGCAGTATTTT. This translates into CASSFGQAADTQYF. The full variable domain, completed using reference TRBV5-1 and TRBJ2-3, is KAGVTQTPRYLIKTRGQQVTLSCSPISGHRSVSWYQQTPGQGLQFLFEYFSETQRNKGNFPGRFSGRQFSNSRSEMNVSTLELGDSALYLCASSFGQAADTQYFGPGTRLTVL.

The chain combines TRBV20-1 with TRBJ2-1, with 9 nucleotides matching TRBD1. Germline V gene lookup returns CDR1 DFQATT and CDR2 SNEGSKA (reference sequence). V lost 3 bases and J lost 10; bases outside the gene matches: 7. The CDR3 covers 13 residues. This CDR3 reads CSARVGQGKEQFF. Here the CDR3 DNA reads TGCAGTGCTAGGGTCGGACAGGGGAAAGAGCAGTTCTTC.

This chain uses TRBV6-6 with TRBJ1-1, with D maybe TRBD1 (6 bases). This CDR3 is 17 amino acids long. Germline V gene lookup returns CDR1 MNHNY and CDR2 SVGAGI (reference sequence). Trimming removed 4 bases at V and 11 bases at J, with 29 bases between. The chain's CDR3 is CASSSPGQLNEGRGAFF. The CDR3 DNA follows: TGTGCCAGCAGTTCCCCGGGGCAGTTAAACGAGGGTAGGGGGGCTTTCTTT.

The chain employs TRBV20-1 and TRBJ2-1; 7 positions agree with TRBD1. The V segment lost 0 bases and the J segment 6 bases; nucleotides outside the gene matches: 8. This CDR3 has 15 amino acids. Looked up from germline, CDR1 is DFQATT and CDR2 is SNEGSKA (reference sequence). The CDR3 protein is CSARDRVRGLNEQFF. CDR3 bases: TGCAGTGCTAGAGATAGAGTAAGGGGGCTCAATGAGCAGTTCTTC.

The chain has TRBV5-1 and TRBJ2-3, with a tentative D call TRBD2 (5 bases). V lost 4 bases to trimming and J lost 4 bases, with 10 bases between them. This CDR3 spans 13 amino acids. The germline gives CDR1 SGHRS, CDR2 YFSETQ. CDR3 amino acids: CASSKDGADTQYF. As DNA, the CDR3 is TGCGCCAGCAGCAAGGACGGGGCAGATACGCAGTATTTT. The full variable domain, with the rest looked up from reference TRBV5-1 and TRBJ2-3, is KAGVTQTPRYLIKTRGQQVTLSCSPISGHRSVSWYQQTPGQGLQFLFEYFSETQRNKGNFPGRFSGRQFSNSRSEMNVSTLELGDSALYLCASSKDGADTQYFGPGTRLTVL.

This sequence joins TRBV15 and TRBJ2-1, with D maybe TRBD1 (5 bases). The germline V gene has CDR1 LNHNV and CDR2 YYDKDF (reference sequence). CDR3 length equals 15 residues. V lost 0 bases, J lost 6 bases, and 12 bases lay in between. CDR3 nucleotides: TGTGCCACCAGCAGAGATGGTGAAGGGGTCAATGAGCAGTTCTTC. It encodes CATSRDGEGVNEQFF.

V usage is TRBV5-1 and J usage is TRBJ2-7, with 15 bases identical to TRBD2. V was clipped by 3 bases and J by 0 bases; unmatched bases: 7. The CDR3 runs to 18 residues. CDR1 and CDR2 from the germline V gene are SGHRS and YFSETQ. CDR3 bases: TGCGCCAGCAGCTCTGGGACTAGCGGGAGGAGCTCCTCCTACGAGCAGTACTTC. Encoded protein: CASSSGTSGRSSSYEQYF.

The chain has TRBV2 and TRBJ2-3, with 7 nucleotides matching TRBD2. The CDR3 has 15 amino acids. Germline CDR1 and CDR2: SNHLY and FYNNEI. J lost 6 bases, V lost 5 bases, and 11 bases had no gene match. CDR3 residues: CASSPSGVRADTQYF. The CDR3 DNA reads TGTGCCAGCAGTCCTAGCGGAGTTAGAGCGGATACGCAGTATTTT. The full variable domain, its missing parts supplied by reference TRBV2 and TRBJ2-3, is EPEVTQTPSHQVTQMGQEVILRCVPISNHLYFYWYRQILGQKVEFLVSFYNNEISEKSEIFDDQFSVERPDGSNFTLKIRSTKLEDSAMYFCASSPSGVRADTQYFGPGTRLTVL.

This clonotype was recorded at least ten times. The genes are TRBV7-2 and TRBJ2-7; D not resolved. The germline CDR1 and CDR2 sequences are SGHTA and FQGNSA. With 1 base removed from V and 1 base from J, the gap between germline ends came to 5 bases. The CDR3 extends over 13 amino acids. In DNA form, the CDR3 reads TGTGCCAGCAGCTTAGGAGTGTCCTACGAGCAGTACTTC. Its translation: CASSLGVSYEQYF.

The J gene is TRBJ2-4, the V gene TRBV20-1, with a tentative D call TRBD1 (5 bases). Trimming removed 2 bases at V and 9 bases at J, with 11 bases between. CDR1 is DFQATT and CDR2 is SNEGSKA in the germline V gene (reference sequence). The CDR3 runs to 12 residues. The CDR3 is CSARQGLIIQYF. The CDR3 region has the DNA TGCAGTGCTAGACAGGGCTTGATCATTCAGTACTTC.

V and J are TRBV12-3 or TRBV12-4 and TRBJ2-1, with unresolved D. V was clipped by 5 bases and J by 12 bases, with 14 bases between them. This CDR3 contains 12 residues. Here the CDR3 DNA reads TGTGCCAGCAGTGATGACTCCCCTCGGCAGTTCTTC. Translation gives CASSDDSPRQFF.

The chain uses TRBV25-1 and TRBJ2-1; no firm D call. This CDR3 comprises 12 residues. Between the trimmed V and J ends, which lost 3 bases and 5 bases, there was a span of 5 bases. From germline, CDR1 is MGHDK and CDR2 SYGVNS. This CDR3 is CASSDLHNEQFF. The CDR3 coding sequence is TGTGCCAGCAGTGACCTTCACAATGAGCAGTTCTTC.

The chain combines TRBV20-1 with TRBJ2-5; D not certain. The germline V gene encodes CDR1 DFQATT and CDR2 SNEGSKA (reference sequence). This CDR3 spans 10 amino acids. V was trimmed by 6 bases and J by 1 base, leaving 3 bases between them. The CDR3 spells CSAFQETQYF. DNA of the CDR3: TGCAGTGCATTCCAAGAGACCCAGTACTTC.

The rearrangement uses TRBV11-3 and TRBJ2-3, with unresolved D. The CDR3 spans 13 residues. Trimming took off 4 bases at V and 0 bases at J, with 5 bases between the two ends. Germline CDR1 and CDR2: SGHNT and YENEEA. As DNA, the CDR3 is TGTGCCAGCAGCTATGACAGCACAGATACGCAGTATTTT. Translation: CASSYDSTDTQYF.

CDR3 residues: CAISEEGSYGYTF. The CDR3 bases are TGTGCCATCAGTGAGGAGGGGAGCTATGGCTACACCTTC. V usage is TRBV10-3 and J usage is TRBJ1-2, with D possibly TRBD1 on 5 matching bases. The germline V gene has CDR1 ENHRY and CDR2 SYGVKD. This CDR3 has 13 residues. The V end was cut by 2 bases, the J end by 4 bases, with 8 bases between.

The rearrangement joins TRBV7-9 to TRBJ2-5; 11 bases fit TRBD2. Germline V gene data show CDR1 as SEHNR and CDR2 as FQNEAQ (reference sequence). V lost 5 bases to trimming and J lost 2 bases; unmatched junction nucleotides: 7. This CDR3 region has 16 residues. CDR3 in amino acids: CASSGTSGGYQETQYF. In DNA form, the CDR3 reads TGTGCCAGCAGCGGTACTAGCGGGGGTTATCAAGAGACCCAGTACTTC.

In nucleotides, the CDR3 is TGCAGCGTCCTCCTTAGCGGGGCCTACAATGAGCAGTTCTTC. Translation gives CSVLLSGAYNEQFF. The rearrangement links TRBV29-1 to TRBJ2-1, with 8 bases matching TRBD2. V lost 6 bases and J lost 2; bases outside the gene matches: 6. CDR3 length equals 14 residues. Germline lookup yields CDR1 SQVTM and CDR2 ANQGSEA.

The chain carries TRBV19 and TRBJ2-5; 10 nucleotides align to TRBD1. The J segment lost 5 bases and the V segment lost 6 bases, leaving 9 bases of the junction unmatched. The germline V gene has CDR1 LNHDA and CDR2 SQIVND (reference sequence). CDR3 size: 15 residues. The CDR3 loop reads CASRDRGQSEETQYF. The CDR3 region has the DNA TGTGCCAGTAGAGACAGGGGGCAATCGGAGGAGACCCAGTACTTC.

This chain connects TRBV7-2 to TRBJ2-1; the D gene is possibly TRBD2 (7 bases). This CDR3 has 18 amino acids. V was trimmed by 1 base and J by 0 bases, leaving 16 bases between them. The germline V gene has CDR1 SGHTA and CDR2 FQGNSA. CDR3 residues: CASSLGRERGSSYNEQFF. The DNA for the CDR3 is TGTGCCAGCAGCTTAGGGCGGGAGAGGGGGAGCTCCTACAATGAGCAGTTCTTC.

The chain couples TRBV6-5 to TRBJ1-6; 7 nucleotides match TRBD1. CDR3 length: 15 amino acids. With 5 bases clipped from V and 7 bases from J, the junction kept 8 bases outside the gene matches. Germline V CDR1 and CDR2: MNHEY, SVGAGI. CDR3 DNA sequence: TGTGCCAGCAGTCTTTATGGACAGGAAAATTCACCCCTCCACTTT. Amino acids: CASSLYGQENSPLHF.

The chain employs TRBV20-1 and TRBJ2-1; 11 nucleotides match TRBD2. Germline V CDR1 and CDR2: DFQATT, SNEGSKA (reference sequence). The CDR3 sequence is 12 residues long. J was trimmed by 13 bases and V by 5 bases; bases with no gene match: 7. The CDR3, as DNA: TGCAGTGCTCTACCACTAGCGGGAGAACAGTTCTTC. Translating it yields CSALPLAGEQFF.

CDR3 in amino acids: CSARDPLETQYF. As DNA, the CDR3 is TGCAGTGCTAGAGATCCTTTGGAGACCCAGTACTTC. The chain uses TRBV20-1 and TRBJ2-5; D remains ambiguous. CDR1 is DFQATT, CDR2 SNEGSKA, per germline (reference sequence). V shed 0 bases and J shed 5 bases, with 7 bases lying between them. The length of the CDR3 is 12 residues.

The chain joins TRBV29-1 to TRBJ2-1; 9 nucleotides agree with TRBD2. Trimming cost V 1 base and J 4 bases; bases outside gene matches: 11. The germline gives CDR1 SQVTM, CDR2 ANQGSEA. This CDR3 is 17 amino acids long. CDR3 loop: CSVEAGLASGVYNEQFF. CDR3 nucleotide sequence: TGCAGCGTTGAAGCGGGGCTAGCTAGCGGGGTATACAATGAGCAGTTCTTC.

There are a few counts of this clonotype. The chain links TRBV5-1 to TRBJ2-3; D gene ambiguous. The ends were cut back, 0 bases at V and 1 base at J, with 6 bases in the middle. In germline, CDR1 is SGHRS, CDR2 YFSETQ. The CDR3 has 14 residues. The CDR3 spells CASSLETRTDTQYF. The CDR3 DNA follows: TGCGCCAGCAGCTTGGAGACCCGCACAGATACGCAGTATTTT.

This rearrangement joins TRBV6-1 to TRBJ1-5, with a tentative D call TRBD1 (6 bases). This CDR3 is 13 amino acids long. Trimming stripped 5 bases from V and 2 bases from J, with 7 bases between. Looked up from germline, CDR1 is MNHNS and CDR2 is SASEGT. The CDR3 DNA sequence: TGTGCCAGCAGTCACAGGGGCAATCAGCCCCAGCATTTT. As protein: CASSHRGNQPQHF.